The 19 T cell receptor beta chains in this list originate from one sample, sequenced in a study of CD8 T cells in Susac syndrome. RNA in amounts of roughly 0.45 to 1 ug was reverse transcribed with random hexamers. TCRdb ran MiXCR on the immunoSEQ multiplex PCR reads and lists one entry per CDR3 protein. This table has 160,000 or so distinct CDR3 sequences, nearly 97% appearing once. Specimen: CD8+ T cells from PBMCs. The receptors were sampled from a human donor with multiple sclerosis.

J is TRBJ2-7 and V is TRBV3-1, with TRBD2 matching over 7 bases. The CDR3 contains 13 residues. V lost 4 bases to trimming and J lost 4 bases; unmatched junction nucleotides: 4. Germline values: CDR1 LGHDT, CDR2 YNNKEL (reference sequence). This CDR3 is CASSPSLAYEQYF. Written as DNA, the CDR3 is TGTGCCAGCAGCCCCTCACTAGCGTACGAGCAGTACTTC.

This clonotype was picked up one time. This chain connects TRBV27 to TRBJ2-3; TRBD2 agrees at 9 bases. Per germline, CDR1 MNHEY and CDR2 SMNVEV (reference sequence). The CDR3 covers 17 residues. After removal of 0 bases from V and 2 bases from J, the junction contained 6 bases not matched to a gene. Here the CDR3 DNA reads TGTGCCAGCAGTTTATCGATCCTAGCGGGGTACACAGATACGCAGTATTTT. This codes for CASSLSILAGYTDTQYF.

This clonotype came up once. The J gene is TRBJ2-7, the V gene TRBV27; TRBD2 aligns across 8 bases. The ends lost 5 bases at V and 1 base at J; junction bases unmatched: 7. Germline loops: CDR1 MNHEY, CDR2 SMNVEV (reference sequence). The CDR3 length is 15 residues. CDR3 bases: TGTGCCAGCAGTCCCCGGGGGGGCGGGTCCTACGAGCAGTACGTC. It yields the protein CASSPRGGGSYEQYV.

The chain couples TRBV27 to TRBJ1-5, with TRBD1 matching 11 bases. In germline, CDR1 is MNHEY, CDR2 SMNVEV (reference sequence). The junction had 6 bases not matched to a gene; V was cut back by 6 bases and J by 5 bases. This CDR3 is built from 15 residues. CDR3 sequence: CASRPGTGGYQPQHF. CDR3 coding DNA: TGTGCCAGCAGGCCAGGGACAGGGGGATATCAGCCCCAGCATTTT.

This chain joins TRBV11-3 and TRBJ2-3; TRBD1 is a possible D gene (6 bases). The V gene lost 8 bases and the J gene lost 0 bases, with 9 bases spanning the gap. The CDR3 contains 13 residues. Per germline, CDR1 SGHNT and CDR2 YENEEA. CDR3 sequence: CASGTLSTDTQYF. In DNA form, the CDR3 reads TGTGCCAGCGGGACATTGAGCACAGATACGCAGTATTTT.

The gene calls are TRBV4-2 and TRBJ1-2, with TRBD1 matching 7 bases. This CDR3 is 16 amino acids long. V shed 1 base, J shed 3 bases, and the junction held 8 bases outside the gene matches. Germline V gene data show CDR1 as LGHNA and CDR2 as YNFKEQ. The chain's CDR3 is CASSQAPLTGYYGYTF. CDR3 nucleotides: TGTGCCAGCAGCCAAGCCCCTCTGACAGGGTACTATGGCTACACCTTC.

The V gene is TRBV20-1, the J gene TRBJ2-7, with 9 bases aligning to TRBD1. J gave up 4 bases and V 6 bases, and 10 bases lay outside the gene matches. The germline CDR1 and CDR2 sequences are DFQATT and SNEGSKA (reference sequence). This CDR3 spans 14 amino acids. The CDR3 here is CSAGPPGQGYEQYV. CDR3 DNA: TGCAGTGCCGGACCTCCGGGACAGGGTTACGAGCAGTACGTC.

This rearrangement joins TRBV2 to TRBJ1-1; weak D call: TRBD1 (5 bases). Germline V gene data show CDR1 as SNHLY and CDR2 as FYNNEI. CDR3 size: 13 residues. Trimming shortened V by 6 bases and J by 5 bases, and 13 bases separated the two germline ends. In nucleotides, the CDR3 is TGTGCCAGCAGCTACTACCGGGGGACTGAAGCTTTCTTT. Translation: CASSYYRGTEAFF.

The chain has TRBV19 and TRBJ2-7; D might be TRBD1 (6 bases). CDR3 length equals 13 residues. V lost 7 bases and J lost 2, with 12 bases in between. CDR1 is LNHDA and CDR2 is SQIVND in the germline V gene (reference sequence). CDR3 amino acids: CASKPPGAYEQYF. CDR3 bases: TGTGCCAGTAAGCCCCCAGGGGCCTACGAGCAGTACTTC.

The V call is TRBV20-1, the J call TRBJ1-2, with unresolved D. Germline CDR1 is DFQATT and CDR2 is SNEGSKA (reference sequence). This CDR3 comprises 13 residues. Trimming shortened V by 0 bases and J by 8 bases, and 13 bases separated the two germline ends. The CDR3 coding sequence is TGCAGTGCTAGAGATCTCTACTTCGGGGGCTACACCTTC. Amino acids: CSARDLYFGGYTF.

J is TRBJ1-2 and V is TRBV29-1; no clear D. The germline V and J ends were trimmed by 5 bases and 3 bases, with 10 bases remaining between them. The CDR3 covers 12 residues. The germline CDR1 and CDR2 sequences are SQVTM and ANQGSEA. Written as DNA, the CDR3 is TGCAGCGTTCGCACAGACTACTATGGCTACACCTTC. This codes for CSVRTDYYGYTF.

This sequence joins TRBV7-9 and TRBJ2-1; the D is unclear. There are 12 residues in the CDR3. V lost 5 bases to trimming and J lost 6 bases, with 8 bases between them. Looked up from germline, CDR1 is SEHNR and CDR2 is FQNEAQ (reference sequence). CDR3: CASSTLSNEQFF. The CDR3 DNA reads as TGTGCCAGCAGCACTCTGAGCAATGAGCAGTTCTTC.

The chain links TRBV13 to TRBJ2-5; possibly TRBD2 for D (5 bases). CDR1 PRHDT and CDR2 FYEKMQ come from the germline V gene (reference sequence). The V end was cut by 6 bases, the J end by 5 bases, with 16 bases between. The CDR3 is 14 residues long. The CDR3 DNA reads TGTGCCAGCAGTCATCGTAGCGCCAGGGAGACCCAGTACTTC. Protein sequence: CASSHRSARETQYF.

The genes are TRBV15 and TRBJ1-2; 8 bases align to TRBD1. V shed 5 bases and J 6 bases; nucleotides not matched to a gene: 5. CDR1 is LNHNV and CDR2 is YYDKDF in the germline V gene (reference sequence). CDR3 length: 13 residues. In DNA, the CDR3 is TGTGCCACCAGCCGACAGGGGTCCCATGGCTACACCTTC. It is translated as CATSRQGSHGYTF. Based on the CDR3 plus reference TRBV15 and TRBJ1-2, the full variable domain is DAMVIQNPRYQVTQFGKPVTLSCSQTLNHNVMYWYQQKSSQAPKLLFHYYDKDFNNEADTPDNFQSRRPNTSFCFLDIRSPGLGDTAMYLCATSRQGSHGYTFGSGTRLTVV.

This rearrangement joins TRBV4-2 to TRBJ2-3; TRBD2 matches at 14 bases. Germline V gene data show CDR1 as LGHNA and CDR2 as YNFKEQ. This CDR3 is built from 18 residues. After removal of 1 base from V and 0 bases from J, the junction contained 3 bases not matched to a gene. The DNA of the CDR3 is TGTGCCAGCAGCCAAGGACTAGCGGGGGGGCCTAGCACAGATACGCAGTATTTT. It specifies CASSQGLAGGPSTDTQYF.

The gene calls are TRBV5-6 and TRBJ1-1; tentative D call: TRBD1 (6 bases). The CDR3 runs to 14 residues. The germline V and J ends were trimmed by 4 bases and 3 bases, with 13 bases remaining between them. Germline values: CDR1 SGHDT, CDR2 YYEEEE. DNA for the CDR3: TGTGCCAGCAGCGGGGGCGTAGCTGACACTGAAGCTTTCTTT. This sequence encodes CASSGGVADTEAFF.

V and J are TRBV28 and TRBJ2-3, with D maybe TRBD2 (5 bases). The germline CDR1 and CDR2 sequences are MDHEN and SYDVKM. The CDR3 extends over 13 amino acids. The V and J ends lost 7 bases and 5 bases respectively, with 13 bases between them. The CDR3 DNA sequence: TGTGCCAGCACGCCGTGGAGCGGAGATACGCAGTATTTT. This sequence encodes CASTPWSGDTQYF.

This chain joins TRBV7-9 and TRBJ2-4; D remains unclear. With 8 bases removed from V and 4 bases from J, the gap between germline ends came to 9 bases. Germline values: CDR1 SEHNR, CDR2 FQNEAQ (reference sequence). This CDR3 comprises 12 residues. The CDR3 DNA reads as TGTGCCAGCGCCTATGGGAAAAACATTCAGTACTTC. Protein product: CASAYGKNIQYF. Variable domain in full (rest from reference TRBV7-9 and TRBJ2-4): DTGVSQNPRHKITKRGQNVTFRCDPISEHNRLYWYRQTLGQGPEFLTYFQNEAQLEKSRLLSDRFSAERPKGSFSTLEIQRTEQGDSAMYLCASAYGKNIQYFGAGTRLSVL.

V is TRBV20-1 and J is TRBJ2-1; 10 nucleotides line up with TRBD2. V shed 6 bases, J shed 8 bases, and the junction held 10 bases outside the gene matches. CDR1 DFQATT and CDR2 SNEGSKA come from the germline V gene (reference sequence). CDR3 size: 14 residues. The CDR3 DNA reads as TGCAGTGCCAGGGGGGCTAGCGGGGGTTATGAGCAGTTCTTC. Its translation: CSARGASGGYEQFF.